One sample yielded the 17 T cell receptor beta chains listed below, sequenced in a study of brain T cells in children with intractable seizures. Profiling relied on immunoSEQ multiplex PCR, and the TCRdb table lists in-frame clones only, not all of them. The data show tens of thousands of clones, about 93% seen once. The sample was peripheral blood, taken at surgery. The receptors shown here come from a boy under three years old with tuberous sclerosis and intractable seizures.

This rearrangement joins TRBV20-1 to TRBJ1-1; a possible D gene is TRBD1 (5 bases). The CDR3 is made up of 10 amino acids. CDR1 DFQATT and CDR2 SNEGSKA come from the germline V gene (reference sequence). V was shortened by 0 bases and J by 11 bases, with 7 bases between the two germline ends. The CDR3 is CSARDKGAFF. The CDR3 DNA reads TGCAGTGCTAGAGATAAGGGGGCTTTCTTT.

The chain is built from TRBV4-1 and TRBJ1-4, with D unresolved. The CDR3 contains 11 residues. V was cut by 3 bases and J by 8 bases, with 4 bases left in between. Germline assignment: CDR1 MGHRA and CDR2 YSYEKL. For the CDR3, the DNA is TGCGCCAGCAGCCAGGGAGAAAAACTGTTTTTT. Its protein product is CASSQGEKLFF.

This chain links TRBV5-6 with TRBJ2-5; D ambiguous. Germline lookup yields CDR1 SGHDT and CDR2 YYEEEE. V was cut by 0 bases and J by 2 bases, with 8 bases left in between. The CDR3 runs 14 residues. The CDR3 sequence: CASSLDVRQETQYF. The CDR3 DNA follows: TGTGCCAGCAGCTTGGATGTCAGACAAGAGACCCAGTACTTC.

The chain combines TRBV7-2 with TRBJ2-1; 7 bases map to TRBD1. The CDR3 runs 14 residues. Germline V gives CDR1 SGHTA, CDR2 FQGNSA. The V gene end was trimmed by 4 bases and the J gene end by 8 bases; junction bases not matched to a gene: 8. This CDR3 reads CASSYRRQGYEQFF. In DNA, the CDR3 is TGTGCCAGCAGCTACCGGAGACAGGGATATGAGCAGTTCTTC.

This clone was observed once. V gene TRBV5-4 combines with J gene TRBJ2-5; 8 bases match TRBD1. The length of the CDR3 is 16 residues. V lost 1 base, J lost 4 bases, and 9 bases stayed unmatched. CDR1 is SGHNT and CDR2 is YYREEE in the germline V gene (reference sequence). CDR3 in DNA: TGTGCCAGCAGCTTGCCTTACTCCAGGGGGCGAGAGACCCAGTACTTC. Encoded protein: CASSLPYSRGRETQYF.

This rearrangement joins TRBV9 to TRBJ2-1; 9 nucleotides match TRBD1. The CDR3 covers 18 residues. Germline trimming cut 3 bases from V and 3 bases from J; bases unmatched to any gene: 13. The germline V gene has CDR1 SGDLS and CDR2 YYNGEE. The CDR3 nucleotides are TGTGCCAGCAGCGGCCGGGACAGGGTGGATAAAAACTACAATGAGCAGTTCTTC. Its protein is CASSGRDRVDKNYNEQFF.

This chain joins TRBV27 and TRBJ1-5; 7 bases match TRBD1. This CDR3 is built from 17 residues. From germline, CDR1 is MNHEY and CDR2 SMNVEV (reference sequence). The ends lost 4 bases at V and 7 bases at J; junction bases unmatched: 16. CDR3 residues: CASSYHGRQGSKQPQHF. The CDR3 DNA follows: TGTGCCAGCAGTTACCATGGACGACAGGGATCTAAACAGCCCCAGCATTTT.

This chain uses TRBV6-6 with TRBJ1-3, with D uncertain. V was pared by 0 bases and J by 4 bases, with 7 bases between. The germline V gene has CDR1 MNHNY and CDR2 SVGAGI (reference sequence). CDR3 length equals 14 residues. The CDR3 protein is CASSYSTQGNTIYF. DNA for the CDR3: TGTGCCAGCAGTTACTCGACGCAGGGAAACACCATATATTTT.

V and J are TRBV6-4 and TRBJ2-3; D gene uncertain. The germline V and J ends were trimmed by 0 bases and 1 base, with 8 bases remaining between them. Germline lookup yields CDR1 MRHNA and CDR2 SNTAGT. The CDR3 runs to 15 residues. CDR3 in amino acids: CASSDSTTGTDTQYF. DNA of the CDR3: TGTGCCAGCAGTGACTCGACAACAGGCACAGATACGCAGTATTTT.

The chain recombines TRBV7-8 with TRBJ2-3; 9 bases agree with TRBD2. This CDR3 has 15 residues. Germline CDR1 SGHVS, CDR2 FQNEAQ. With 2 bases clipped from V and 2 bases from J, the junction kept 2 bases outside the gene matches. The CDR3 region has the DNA TGTGCCAGCAGCTTACTAGCGGGGTCCACAGATACGCAGTATTTT. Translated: CASSLLAGSTDTQYF.

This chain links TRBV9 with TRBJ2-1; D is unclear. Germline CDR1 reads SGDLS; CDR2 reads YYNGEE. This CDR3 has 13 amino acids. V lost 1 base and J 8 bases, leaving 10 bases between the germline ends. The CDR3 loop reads CASSVNDGYEQFF. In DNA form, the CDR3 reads TGTGCCAGCAGCGTAAATGACGGTTATGAGCAGTTCTTC. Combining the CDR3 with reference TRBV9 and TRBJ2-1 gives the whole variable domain DSGVTQTPKHLITATGQRVTLRCSPRSGDLSVYWYQQSLDQGLQFLIQYYNGEERAKGNILERFSAQQFPDLHSELNLSSLELGDSALYFCASSVNDGYEQFFGPGTRLTVL.

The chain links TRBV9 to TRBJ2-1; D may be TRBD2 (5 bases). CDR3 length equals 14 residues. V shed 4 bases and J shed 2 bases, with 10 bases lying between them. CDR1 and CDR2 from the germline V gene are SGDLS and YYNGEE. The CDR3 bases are TGTGCCAGCAGCCCACCCGGGACCTACAATGAGCAGTTCTTC. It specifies CASSPPGTYNEQFF.

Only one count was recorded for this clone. CDR3 DNA sequence: TGTGCCAGCAGCCAAGGTGTGGGGACGGGGAATCAGCCCCAGCATTTT. Encoded protein: CASSQGVGTGNQPQHF. The chain has TRBV3-1 (or the pseudogene TRBV3-2) and TRBJ1-5, with D possibly TRBD1 on 5 matching bases. This CDR3 spans 16 amino acids. V lost 1 base to trimming and J lost 4 bases, with 14 bases between them. Per germline, CDR1 LGHDT and CDR2 YNNKEL (reference sequence).

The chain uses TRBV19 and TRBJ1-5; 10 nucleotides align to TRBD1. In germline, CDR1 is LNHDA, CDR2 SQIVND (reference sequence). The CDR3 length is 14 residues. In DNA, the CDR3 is TGTGCGGCGAGTGGGACAGGGGGCAATCAGCCCCAGCATTTT. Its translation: CAASGTGGNQPQHF.

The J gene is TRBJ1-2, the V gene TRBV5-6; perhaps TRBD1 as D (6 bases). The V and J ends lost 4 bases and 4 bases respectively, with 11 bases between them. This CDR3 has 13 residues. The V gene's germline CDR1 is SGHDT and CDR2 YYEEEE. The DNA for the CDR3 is TGTGCCAGCAGCCCCGGGGGCATCTATGGCTACACCTTC. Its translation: CASSPGGIYGYTF.

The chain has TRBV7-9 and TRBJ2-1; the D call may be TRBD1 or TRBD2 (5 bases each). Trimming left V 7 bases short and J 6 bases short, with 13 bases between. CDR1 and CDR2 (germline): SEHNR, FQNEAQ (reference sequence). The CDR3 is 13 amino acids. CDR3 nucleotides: TGTGCCAGCACCCCTGGGGGATTCAATGAGCAGTTCTTC. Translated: CASTPGGFNEQFF. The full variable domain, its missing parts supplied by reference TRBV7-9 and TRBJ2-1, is DTGVSQNPRHKITKRGQNVTFRCDPISEHNRLYWYRQTLGQGPEFLTYFQNEAQLEKSRLLSDRFSAERPKGSFSTLEIQRTEQGDSAMYLCASTPGGFNEQFFGPGTRLTVL.

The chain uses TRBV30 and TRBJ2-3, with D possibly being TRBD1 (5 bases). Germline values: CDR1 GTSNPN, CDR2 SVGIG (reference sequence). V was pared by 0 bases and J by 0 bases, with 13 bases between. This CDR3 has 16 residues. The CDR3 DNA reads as TGTGCCTGGAGTGTACAGGTCCATTGGAGCACAGATACGCAGTATTTT. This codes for CAWSVQVHWSTDTQYF.